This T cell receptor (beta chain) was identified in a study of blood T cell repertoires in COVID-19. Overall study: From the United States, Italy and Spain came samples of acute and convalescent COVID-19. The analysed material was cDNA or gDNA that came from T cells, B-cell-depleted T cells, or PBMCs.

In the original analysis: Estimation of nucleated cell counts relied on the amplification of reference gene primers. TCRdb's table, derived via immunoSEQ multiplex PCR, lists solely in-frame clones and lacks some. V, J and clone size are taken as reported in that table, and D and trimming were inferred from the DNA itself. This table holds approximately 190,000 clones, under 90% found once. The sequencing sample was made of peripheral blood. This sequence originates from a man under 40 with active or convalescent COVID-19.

The CDR3 is CASSTGQGFWTQYF. CDR3 coding DNA: TGTGCCAGTAGTACCGGACAGGGGTTTTGGACCCAGTACTTC. The chain employs TRBV19 and TRBJ2-5, with 9 bases lining up with TRBD1. CDR1 and CDR2 (germline): LNHDA, SQIVND (reference sequence). The CDR3 loop spans 14 amino acids. J lost 7 bases, V lost 4 bases, and 7 bases had no gene match.